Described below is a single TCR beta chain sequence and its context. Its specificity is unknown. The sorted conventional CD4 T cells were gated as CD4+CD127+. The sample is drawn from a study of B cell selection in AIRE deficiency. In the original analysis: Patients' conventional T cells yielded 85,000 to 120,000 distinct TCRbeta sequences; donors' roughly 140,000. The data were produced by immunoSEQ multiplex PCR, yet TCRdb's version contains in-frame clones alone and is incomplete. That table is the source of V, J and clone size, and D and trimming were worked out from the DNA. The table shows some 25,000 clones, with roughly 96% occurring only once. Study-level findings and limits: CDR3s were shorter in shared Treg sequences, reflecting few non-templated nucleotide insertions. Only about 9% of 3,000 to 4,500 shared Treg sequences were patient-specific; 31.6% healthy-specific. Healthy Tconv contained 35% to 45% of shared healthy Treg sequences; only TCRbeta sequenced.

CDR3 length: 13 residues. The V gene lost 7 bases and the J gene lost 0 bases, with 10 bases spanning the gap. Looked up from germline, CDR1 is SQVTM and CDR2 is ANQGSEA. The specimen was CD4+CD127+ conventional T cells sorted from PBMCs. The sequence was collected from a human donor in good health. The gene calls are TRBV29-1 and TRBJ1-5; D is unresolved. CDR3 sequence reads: CSAVYGSNQPQHF. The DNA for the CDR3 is TGCAGCGCAGTGTACGGTAGCAATCAGCCCCAGCATTTT.